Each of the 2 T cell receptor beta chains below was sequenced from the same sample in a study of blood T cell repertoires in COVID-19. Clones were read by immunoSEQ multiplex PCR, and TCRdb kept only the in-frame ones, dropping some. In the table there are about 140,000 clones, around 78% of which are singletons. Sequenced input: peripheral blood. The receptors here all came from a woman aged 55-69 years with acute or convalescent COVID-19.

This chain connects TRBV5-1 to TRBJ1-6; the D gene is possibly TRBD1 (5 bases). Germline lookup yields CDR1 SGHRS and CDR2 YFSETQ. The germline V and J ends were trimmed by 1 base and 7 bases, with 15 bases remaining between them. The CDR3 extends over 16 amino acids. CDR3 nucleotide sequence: TGCGCCAGCAGCTTGCCCAGTGGGGGAGGAAATTCACCCCTCCACTTT. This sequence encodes CASSLPSGGGNSPLHF.

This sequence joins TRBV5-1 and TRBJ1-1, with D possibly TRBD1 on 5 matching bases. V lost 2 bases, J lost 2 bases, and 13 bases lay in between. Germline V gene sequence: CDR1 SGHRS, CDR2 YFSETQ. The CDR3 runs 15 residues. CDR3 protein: CASSFTGAFNTEAFF. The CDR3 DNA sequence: TGCGCCAGCAGCTTTACAGGAGCGTTTAACACTGAAGCTTTCTTT.